This entry lists 18 T cell receptor beta chains sequenced from one sample in a study of T-cell reconstitution after alpha-beta-depleted transplantation in children. Preparation of the TCRbeta library was carried out with unique molecular identifiers. TCRdb fed the PCR reads into MiXCR, producing one record per CDR3 protein. The sample lists about 340,000 distinct CDR3 sequences, 15% to 20% occurring once. The sample here was PBMCs, mostly from graft donor cells, taken 360 days after TCRalphabeta/CD19-depleted stem cell transplant. The receptors were gathered from a male patient aged 2 to 9 who had a stem cell transplant for acute lymphoblastic leukemia, so the T cells may come from the graft donor.

The table lists this clonotype with a few counts. The rearrangement joins TRBV6-5 to TRBJ2-7; 7 bases align to TRBD1. V was pared by 5 bases and J by 3 bases, with 10 bases of the junction left unmatched. Germline V gives CDR1 MNHEY, CDR2 SVGAGI. The CDR3 is made up of 15 amino acids. The CDR3 here is CASSTGGQSYYEQYF. The DNA for the CDR3 is TGTGCCAGCAGTACTGGGGGACAGTCTTACTACGAGCAGTACTTC.

This clonotype has a handful of counts. This chain uses TRBV12-3 or TRBV12-4 with TRBJ2-3, with a weak D call TRBD1 (6 bases). The CDR3 runs 15 residues. With 5 bases removed from V and 2 bases from J, the gap between germline ends came to 14 bases. In DNA form, the CDR3 reads TGTGCCAGCAGTCAACTAGGGGGAAACACAGATACGCAGTATTTT. It translates to CASSQLGGNTDTQYF.

V usage is TRBV9 and J usage is TRBJ1-2, with D perhaps TRBD1 (6 bases). The V gene's germline CDR1 is SGDLS and CDR2 YYNGEE. Trimming stripped 2 bases from V and 1 base from J, with 27 bases between. The CDR3 loop spans 20 amino acids. The CDR3 DNA reads TGTGCCAGCAGCGTCTCCGGTTTAGCGTTACAGGGCCGAGTTAACTATGGCTACACCTTC. Its protein is CASSVSGLALQGRVNYGYTF.

This rearrangement joins TRBV5-1 to TRBJ2-3, with 10 bases lining up with TRBD2. The junction had 9 bases not matched to a gene; V was cut back by 1 base and J by 7 bases. Germline values: CDR1 SGHRS, CDR2 YFSETQ. This CDR3 comprises 16 residues. CDR3 in amino acids: CASSLSGGTSANTQYF. The CDR3 DNA reads as TGCGCCAGCAGCTTGAGCGGCGGGACTAGCGCAAATACGCAGTATTTT.

Here the CDR3 DNA reads TGCAGTGCTAGCAAGATCCGCGGACTAGCGGGGGTTGCCTACGAGCAGTACTTC. This translates into CSASKIRGLAGVAYEQYF. The rearrangement uses TRBV20-1 and TRBJ2-7; 13 bases agree with TRBD2. Trimming removed 3 bases from V and 2 bases from J; junction bases left unmatched: 13. Germline loops: CDR1 DFQATT, CDR2 SNEGSKA (reference sequence). The CDR3 has 18 residues.

This clonotype appeared a few times. The chain couples TRBV4-3 to TRBJ2-1; 8 bases align to TRBD1. The germline V gene has CDR1 LGHNA and CDR2 YSLEER. The CDR3 extends over 15 amino acids. V lost 0 bases and J lost 8; bases outside the gene matches: 6. The CDR3 DNA reads TGCGCCAGCAGCCAAGATAGGACAGGGCGCTATGAGCAGTTCTTC. Residues: CASSQDRTGRYEQFF.

This clonotype was detected many times. The genes are TRBV30 and TRBJ1-4, with a possible D match to TRBD1 (5 bases). CDR1 and CDR2 (germline): GTSNPN, SVGIG (reference sequence). The CDR3 covers 13 residues. The V gene lost 0 bases and the J gene lost 8 bases, with 10 bases spanning the gap. The CDR3 bases are TGTGCCTGGAGTGTCCCAGGGCGCGAAAAACTGTTTTTT. It translates to CAWSVPGREKLFF.

The chain combines TRBV15 with TRBJ2-7, with 14 bases matching TRBD2. This CDR3 region has 16 residues. Germline V gene sequence: CDR1 LNHNV, CDR2 YYDKDF (reference sequence). V gave up 3 bases and J gave up 4 bases; unmatched junction bases: 5. Written as DNA, the CDR3 is TGTGCCACCAGCAGCCACCGACTAGCGGGAGGGTACGAGCAGTACTTC. The encoded protein is CATSSHRLAGGYEQYF.

The chain recombines TRBV6-5 with TRBJ2-2, with unresolved D. Trimming cost V 2 bases and J 4 bases, with 8 bases left between them. The germline V gene has CDR1 MNHEY and CDR2 SVGAGI. The CDR3 runs to 14 residues. CDR3 coding DNA: TGTGCCAGCAGTTACCCCAGACTCACCGGGGAGCTGTTTTTT. Its protein is CASSYPRLTGELFF.

V gene TRBV27 combines with J gene TRBJ2-7; TRBD2 is a possible D gene (5 bases). CDR3 size: 12 residues. Germline-derived CDR1 and CDR2 are MNHEY and SMNVEV (reference sequence). V was cut by 5 bases and J by 6 bases, with 11 bases left in between. The CDR3: CASSLPGFEQYF. In DNA form, the CDR3 reads TGTGCCAGCAGTCTCCCGGGGTTCGAGCAGTACTTC.

The V gene is TRBV5-1, the J gene TRBJ2-1; D unresolved. This CDR3 has 14 residues. Trimming shortened V by 2 bases and J by 6 bases, and 12 bases separated the two germline ends. Germline V gives CDR1 SGHRS, CDR2 YFSETQ. Here the CDR3 reads CASSFAGESNEQFF. CDR3 nucleotides: TGCGCCAGCAGCTTTGCAGGAGAGTCCAATGAGCAGTTCTTC.

The chain couples TRBV28 to TRBJ2-6; 9 nucleotides align to TRBD1. Germline-derived CDR1 and CDR2 are MDHEN and SYDVKM. V shed 8 bases and J 3 bases; nucleotides not matched to a gene: 8. The CDR3 sequence is 16 residues long. CDR3 region: CASRGQGRVGANVLTF. In nucleotides, the CDR3 is TGTGCCAGCCGGGGACAGGGTAGGGTTGGGGCCAACGTCCTGACTTTC.

The J gene is TRBJ2-3, the V gene TRBV4-1, with 9 bases aligning to TRBD2. V lost 1 base, J lost 1 base, and 6 bases stayed unmatched. Germline V gene data show CDR1 as MGHRA and CDR2 as YSYEKL. The CDR3 contains 17 residues. CDR3 loop: CASSQGRLAGRTDTQYF. The CDR3 DNA reads as TGCGCCAGCAGCCAAGGCCGCCTAGCGGGACGCACAGATACGCAGTATTTT.

This clonotype was seen a few times. The chain carries TRBV21-1 and TRBJ2-7; the D segment call TRBD2 is taken from the table without a DNA check. TRBV21-1 is a pseudogene locus. The CDR3 runs 12 residues. CDR3 nucleotide sequence: TGTGCCAGCAGCCCCCGCCTGCGGGAGCAGTACTTC. As protein: CASSPRLREQYF.

This clonotype has more than one count but fewer than ten. This sequence joins TRBV18 and TRBJ2-5; 7 positions match TRBD2. Germline trimming cut 3 bases from V and 2 bases from J; bases unmatched to any gene: 3. CDR1 and CDR2 from the germline V gene are KGHSH and LQKENI. The CDR3 totals 14 residues. The CDR3: CASSPREFQETQYF. CDR3 nucleotide sequence: TGTGCCAGCTCACCGCGGGAGTTTCAAGAGACCCAGTACTTC.

The J gene is TRBJ2-2, the V gene TRBV10-3; D possibly matches TRBD1 or TRBD2 (7 bases each). The V gene lost 9 bases and the J gene lost 3 bases, with 14 bases spanning the gap. The CDR3 consists of 14 residues. Germline CDR1 and CDR2: ENHRY and SYGVKD. The CDR3, as DNA: TGTGCCATAACAGGGGAGGGGGACACCGGGGAGCTGTTTTTT. Its translation is CAITGEGDTGELFF.

The chain recombines TRBV9 with TRBJ2-3; D not resolved. V was pared by 2 bases and J by 5 bases, with 9 bases between. The CDR3 contains 13 residues. Germline V gene lookup returns CDR1 SGDLS and CDR2 YYNGEE. The CDR3 sequence is CASSVGLIDTQYF. The CDR3 DNA follows: TGTGCCAGCAGCGTTGGGCTTATAGATACGCAGTATTTT. Full variable domain (remainder filled in from reference TRBV9 and TRBJ2-3): DSGVTQTPKHLITATGQRVTLRCSPRSGDLSVYWYQQSLDQGLQFLIQYYNGEERAKGNILERFSAQQFPDLHSELNLSSLELGDSALYFCASSVGLIDTQYFGPGTRLTVL.

This clonotype was recorded a few times. The chain employs TRBV28 and TRBJ1-3; no definite D call. Germline V gives CDR1 MDHEN, CDR2 SYDVKM. The CDR3 covers 17 residues. Trimming left V 5 bases short and J 0 bases short, with 17 bases between. The CDR3 region is CASSPYPAYGSGNTIYF. In DNA form, the CDR3 reads TGTGCCAGCAGTCCCTACCCAGCATATGGCTCTGGAAACACCATATATTTT.